This TCR beta chain was sequenced during a study of blood T cell repertoires in COVID-19. Study-wide context: The study drew acute and convalescent COVID-19 samples from the United States, Italy and Spain.

Seattle cases were enrolled at active infection and followed longitudinally. Authors' methods: Amplifying reference gene primers gave estimates of nucleated cell counts. TCRdb's copy holds only in-frame clones and misses some; the assay was immunoSEQ multiplex PCR. That table supplies the V and J calls and clone size; D and trimming were determined from the DNA. The sample yields 430,000 or so clones, about 87% seen once. The J segment lost 2 bases and the V segment lost 5 bases, leaving 2 bases of the junction unmatched. The CDR3 has 12 residues. Germline-derived CDR1 and CDR2 are SQVTM and ANQGSEA. The rearrangement joins TRBV29-1 to TRBJ1-2, with 7 bases aligning to TRBD1. The sample taken for sequencing was peripheral blood. The TCR sequence derives from a man in his late teens or twenties with COVID-19, enrolled during active disease. This CDR3 reads CSVLRGNYGYTF. In DNA, the CDR3 is TGCAGCGTTCTCAGGGGGAACTATGGCTACACCTTC.